The 24 T cell receptor beta chains in this list originate from one sample, sequenced in a study of T cell responses to AZD1222 COVID-19 vaccine. Profiled with immunoSEQ multiplex PCR; TCRdb holds only in-frame clones, not every one. The sample holds more than 140,000 clones, approximately 90% seen once. The sample was peripheral blood, taken on day 0 of AZD1222 vaccination. Receptor source: an adult in good health.

The rearrangement joins TRBV4-2 to TRBJ1-2, with D hard to call. The CDR3 contains 17 residues. The V end lost 4 bases, the J end lost 6 bases, and 24 bases lay between the germline ends. Germline CDR1 LGHNA, CDR2 YNFKEQ. The CDR3 region is CASSPSGGWRRFDGYTF. Here the CDR3 DNA reads TGTGCCAGCAGCCCCTCCGGTGGCTGGAGGCGTTTTGATGGCTACACCTTC.

This chain connects TRBV11-2 to TRBJ2-4; D may be TRBD2 (5 bases). Looked up from germline, CDR1 is SGHAT and CDR2 is FQNNGV. The CDR3 is 14 residues long. Trimming stripped 5 bases from V and 5 bases from J, with 13 bases between. The CDR3 nucleotides read TGTGCCAGCAGCCTCCGGGAAGCGGAAAACATTCAGTACTTC. It codes for CASSLREAENIQYF.

The CDR3 region is CASSSSYRGSYEQYF. The DNA for the CDR3 is TGTGCCAGCAGTTCGTCCTACAGGGGATCCTACGAGCAGTACTTC. The gene calls are TRBV6-5 and TRBJ2-7; TRBD1 matches at 7 bases. V dropped 4 bases and J dropped 1; count of bases not matched to a gene: 7. The CDR3 is 15 amino acids. The germline V gene has CDR1 MNHEY and CDR2 SVGAGI.

This clone showed up just once. CDR3 sequence: CASIIGREQFF. Written as DNA, the CDR3 is TGTGCCAGCATCATAGGCCGTGAGCAGTTCTTC. The chain uses TRBV5-6 and TRBJ2-1, with D hard to call. The V end lost 6 bases, the J end lost 9 bases, and 10 bases lay between the germline ends. The CDR3 is 11 residues long. Germline V gives CDR1 SGHDT, CDR2 YYEEEE.

This clone was seen a handful of times. Here the CDR3 reads CASIPTGFSEAFF. DNA for the CDR3: TGTGCCAGTATCCCTACAGGATTCTCTGAAGCTTTCTTT. The V call is TRBV6-5, the J call TRBJ1-1; D perhaps matches TRBD1 (5 bases). Germline V lookup: CDR1 MNHEY, CDR2 SVGAGI. CDR3 length: 13 residues. Between the trimmed V and J ends, which lost 9 bases and 6 bases, there was a span of 17 bases.

The sample holds a few counts of this clone. The rearrangement links TRBV3-1 (or the pseudogene TRBV3-2) to TRBJ1-1, with D uncertain. V was trimmed by 2 bases and J by 4 bases, leaving 11 bases between them. CDR1 and CDR2 from the germline V gene are LGHDT and YNNKEL (reference sequence). The CDR3 runs 14 residues. CDR3 residues: CASSQRLSGTEAFF. Here the CDR3 DNA reads TGTGCCAGCAGCCAAAGACTCTCGGGCACTGAAGCTTTCTTT.

The chain combines TRBV7-2 with TRBJ2-1; TRBD1 agrees at 8 bases. Germline V lookup: CDR1 SGHTA, CDR2 FQGNSA. There are 17 residues in the CDR3. Germline trimming cut 4 bases from V and 9 bases from J; bases unmatched to any gene: 17. This chain's CDR3 is CASSWDRRSAISFEQFF. The CDR3 nucleotides are TGTGCCAGCAGCTGGGACAGGCGAAGCGCTATTAGTTTTGAGCAGTTCTTC.

This chain uses TRBV27 with TRBJ2-3, with 8 bases identical to TRBD2. This CDR3 has 16 residues. V was pared by 4 bases and J by 2 bases, with 8 bases of the junction left unmatched. CDR1 is MNHEY and CDR2 is SMNVEV in the germline V gene (reference sequence). The chain's CDR3 is CASSSLTSGHTDTQYF. CDR3 nucleotide sequence: TGTGCCAGCAGTTCCCTCACTAGCGGTCACACAGATACGCAGTATTTT.

The chain employs TRBV6-2 or TRBV6-3 and TRBJ2-1; D is perhaps TRBD1 (6 bases). The CDR3 consists of 13 residues. V was cut by 5 bases and J by 12 bases, with 17 bases left in between. Germline CDR1 reads MNHEY; CDR2 reads SVGEGT. The CDR3 region is CASSLPDSQGQFF. The CDR3 DNA follows: TGTGCCAGCAGTCTGCCGGACAGCCAAGGGCAGTTCTTC.

In its sample, this clone was seen once. The chain joins TRBV7-2 to TRBJ2-7; weak D call: TRBD2 (6 bases). Trimming left V 5 bases short and J 3 bases short, with 14 bases between. Germline assignment: CDR1 SGHTA and CDR2 FQGNSA. The CDR3 spans 14 residues. This CDR3 is CASSVPGLFYEQYF. CDR3 nucleotides: TGTGCCAGCAGCGTTCCGGGACTTTTCTACGAGCAGTACTTC. Combining the CDR3 with reference TRBV7-2 and TRBJ2-7 gives the whole variable domain GAGVSQSPSNKVTEKGKDVELRCDPISGHTALYWYRQSLGQGLEFLIYFQGNSAPDKSGLPSDRFSAERTGGSVSTLTIQRTQQEDSAVYLCASSVPGLFYEQYFGPGTRLTVT.

The V call is TRBV6-5, the J call TRBJ2-2; D is unclear. Deletions cut 4 bases from V and 5 bases from J, with 17 bases between. This CDR3 is 16 amino acids long. Germline loops: CDR1 MNHEY, CDR2 SVGAGI. The CDR3 region is CASSFFRAVLTGELFF. CDR3 bases: TGTGCCAGCAGTTTCTTCCGGGCGGTGTTAACCGGGGAGCTGTTTTTT.

This chain joins TRBV24-1 and TRBJ2-3; weak D call: TRBD1 (7 bases). The ends were cut back, 0 bases at V and 7 bases at J, with 10 bases in the middle. Germline CDR1 KGHDR, CDR2 SFDVKD. The CDR3 is made up of 14 amino acids. The DNA for the CDR3 is TGTGCCACCAGTGATTTGGGAGGGGGCAATACGCAGTATTTT. This sequence encodes CATSDLGGGNTQYF.

The chain recombines TRBV23-1 with TRBJ2-7; TRBD1 aligns across 7 bases. TRBV23-1 is treated as an ORF (open reading frame) with a function not yet certain. With 3 bases clipped from V and 3 bases from J, the junction kept 11 bases outside the gene matches. This CDR3 is built from 16 residues. CDR3 in amino acids: CASSHPGQQAFYEQYF. Here the CDR3 DNA reads TGCGCCAGCAGTCATCCGGGACAGCAAGCCTTCTACGAGCAGTACTTC.

The genes are TRBV7-2 and TRBJ1-1; the match to TRBD1 covers 10 bases. The CDR3 runs to 16 residues. The V gene's germline CDR1 is SGHTA and CDR2 FQGNSA. The trim removed 5 bases at V and 5 bases at J, leaving 11 bases unmatched. The CDR3 bases are TGTGCCAGCAGCCGCCAACCTGGGACAGGGGTTACTGAAGCTTTCTTT. Its translation is CASSRQPGTGVTEAFF.

The chain uses TRBV18 and TRBJ2-5, with 7 bases aligning to TRBD2. CDR1 is KGHSH and CDR2 is LQKENI in the germline V gene. V lost 1 base, J lost 2 bases, and 1 base stayed unmatched. This CDR3 spans 14 amino acids. The CDR3 here is CASSPRREQETQYF. CDR3 nucleotide sequence: TGTGCCAGCTCACCACGGCGGGAGCAAGAGACCCAGTACTTC.

The J gene is TRBJ2-5, the V gene TRBV7-2; 7 positions agree with TRBD2. CDR3 length equals 15 residues. CDR1 and CDR2 (germline): SGHTA, FQGNSA. J was trimmed by 2 bases and V by 4 bases; bases with no gene match: 7. The CDR3 DNA sequence: TGTGCCAGCAGCTGGACGTGGCGGGAGCAAGAGACCCAGTACTTC. This codes for CASSWTWREQETQYF.

The chain has TRBV28 and TRBJ1-5, with TRBD1 as a possible D gene (5 bases). Germline lookup yields CDR1 MDHEN and CDR2 SYDVKM. This CDR3 region has 14 residues. Trimming removed 6 bases from V and 5 bases from J, with 14 bases in between. The CDR3 region is CASRPRGGDQPQHF. The CDR3, as DNA: TGTGCCAGCAGACCTCGGGGAGGGGATCAGCCCCAGCATTTT.

The CDR3 nucleotides read TGTGCCAGCAGCTTAACGACTAACACAGATACGCAGTATTTT. Protein sequence: CASSLTTNTDTQYF. The chain has TRBV7-8 and TRBJ2-3, with D tentatively TRBD2 (5 bases). Looked up from germline, CDR1 is SGHVS and CDR2 is FQNEAQ. There are 14 residues in the CDR3. Trimming shortened V by 2 bases and J by 2 bases, and 8 bases separated the two germline ends. The whole variable domain, remainder taken from reference TRBV7-8 and TRBJ2-3, is GAGVSQSPRYKVAKRGQDVALRCDPISGHVSLFWYQQALGQGPEFLTYFQNEAQLDKSGLPSDRFFAERPEGSVSTLKIQRTQQEDSAVYLCASSLTTNTDTQYFGPGTRLTVL.

This clone appeared a single time. V gene TRBV6-5 combines with J gene TRBJ1-2, with TRBD1 identical over 7 bases. V lost 6 bases to trimming and J lost 4 bases; unmatched junction nucleotides: 8. This CDR3 spans 14 amino acids. The germline CDR1 and CDR2 sequences are MNHEY and SVGAGI. CDR3 sequence: CASRLTGTLYGYTF. The CDR3 nucleotides read TGTGCCAGCAGACTGACAGGGACCCTCTATGGCTACACCTTC.

The CDR3 loop reads CASSPGISSYEQYF. The DNA of the CDR3 is TGTGCCAGCTCACCGGGGATTAGCTCCTACGAGCAGTACTTC. This chain uses TRBV18 with TRBJ2-7; D remains unclear. The V and J ends lost 3 bases and 0 bases respectively, with 9 bases between them. Per the germline V gene, CDR1 is KGHSH and CDR2 is LQKENI. The CDR3 totals 14 residues.

The rearrangement links TRBV28 to TRBJ2-7; 9 nucleotides match TRBD1. The CDR3 length is 16 residues. The ends lost 4 bases at V and 1 base at J; junction bases unmatched: 8. The germline V gene has CDR1 MDHEN and CDR2 SYDVKM. The CDR3, as DNA: TGTGCCAGCAGTTCTCAGGACAGGGGTCGGTCCTACGAGCAGTACTTC. As protein: CASSSQDRGRSYEQYF.

CDR3 sequence (DNA): TGTGCCAGCAGTTCCCCGCGGAACGGGGGAGAGACCCAGTACTTC. It codes for CASSSPRNGGETQYF. The chain is built from TRBV28 and TRBJ2-5, with D tentatively TRBD2 (6 bases). The CDR3 runs to 15 residues. In germline, CDR1 is MDHEN, CDR2 SYDVKM. Trimming pared 4 bases from V and 4 bases from J, leaving 16 bases between.

V gene TRBV10-3 combines with J gene TRBJ1-2, with a weak D call TRBD1 (6 bases). The CDR3 contains 11 residues. The V gene lost 7 bases and the J gene lost 8 bases, with 11 bases spanning the gap. Germline V CDR1 and CDR2: ENHRY, SYGVKD. The CDR3 sequence: CAIMLGGGYTF. The CDR3 coding sequence is TGTGCCATCATGCTAGGGGGGGGCTACACCTTC.

V and J are TRBV5-6 and TRBJ2-1; 7 positions match TRBD2. This CDR3 is 15 amino acids long. V lost 7 bases to trimming and J lost 4 bases; unmatched junction nucleotides: 11. The germline V gene encodes CDR1 SGHDT and CDR2 YYEEEE. The CDR3 nucleotides are TGTGCCAGCCTCCTCGGGGGAGCGGGATACAATGAGCAGTTCTTC. It yields the protein CASLLGGAGYNEQFF.